Below are 30 T cell receptor beta chains sequenced from a single sample in a study of shared clonotypes between healthy human individuals. Naive CD8 cells were CD45RO-negative, positively selected for CCR7, excluding terminally differentiated effector memory CD45RA+ cells. The assay was immunoSEQ multiplex PCR, and TCRdb's table has in-frame clones only and misses some. The data show hundreds of thousands of clones, about 96% seen once. The sequencing sample was made of naive CD8+ T cells sorted from blood. These TCRs come from a woman in her twenties or thirties in good health.

This clone was found once. The chain has TRBV7-2 and TRBJ2-7; no firm D call. The CDR3 covers 16 residues. Trimming took off 2 bases at V and 0 bases at J, with 14 bases between the two ends. CDR1 SGHTA and CDR2 FQGNSA come from the germline V gene. The CDR3 spells CASSLISHDTSYEQYF. CDR3 sequence (DNA): TGTGCCAGCAGCTTAATCTCGCACGATACCTCCTACGAGCAGTACTTC.

This sequence joins TRBV28 and TRBJ1-4, with D perhaps matching TRBD1 (6 bases). The V gene lost 5 bases and the J gene lost 3 bases, with 13 bases spanning the gap. This CDR3 comprises 15 residues. Germline V gene lookup returns CDR1 MDHEN and CDR2 SYDVKM. In DNA, the CDR3 is TGTGCCAGCAGTCTTGGATGGGGGCCTAATGAAAAACTGTTTTTT. Protein sequence: CASSLGWGPNEKLFF.

The V call is TRBV5-8, the J call TRBJ2-7, with D tentatively TRBD2 (6 bases). V lost 6 bases to trimming and J lost 2 bases, with 18 bases between them. The CDR3 extends over 15 amino acids. Per germline, CDR1 SGHTS and CDR2 YDEGEE. The CDR3 spells CASTLRPGVTYEQYF. The CDR3 coding sequence is TGTGCCAGCACCTTACGACCGGGAGTAACCTACGAGCAGTACTTC.

The rearrangement uses TRBV7-6 and TRBJ2-3; D may be TRBD2 (6 bases). V was cut by 2 bases and J by 0 bases, with 9 bases left in between. This CDR3 spans 15 amino acids. In germline, CDR1 is SGHVS, CDR2 FNYEAQ. Here the CDR3 DNA reads TGTGCCAGCAGCTTACGGACTACTAGCACAGATACGCAGTATTTT. Residues: CASSLRTTSTDTQYF.

The rearrangement joins TRBV27 to TRBJ2-1, with D unresolved. Looked up from germline, CDR1 is MNHEY and CDR2 is SMNVEV (reference sequence). There are 11 residues in the CDR3. V lost 4 bases, J lost 7 bases, and 5 bases lay in between. The CDR3 DNA reads TGTGCCAGCAGTTCGACTAATGAGCAGTTCTTC. It specifies CASSSTNEQFF.

The chain uses TRBV25-1 and TRBJ2-7; a weak D match, TRBD1 (5 bases). Germline assignment: CDR1 MGHDK and CDR2 SYGVNS. The CDR3 has 12 amino acids. Trimming left V 6 bases short and J 5 bases short, with 11 bases between. Written as DNA, the CDR3 is TGTGCCAGCAGCTTCGCCAGGGACGAGCAGTACTTC. Residues: CASSFARDEQYF.

The V gene is TRBV28, the J gene TRBJ2-1, with D tentatively TRBD2 (5 bases). Germline loops: CDR1 MDHEN, CDR2 SYDVKM. Trimming took 1 base from V and 3 from J, leaving 7 bases between them. The CDR3 has 14 residues. CDR3 in amino acids: CASSLFGIYNEQFF. The CDR3 bases are TGTGCCAGCAGTTTATTCGGGATCTACAATGAGCAGTTCTTC.

The chain carries TRBV27 and TRBJ2-1; 8 bases are a match to TRBD2. The germline gives CDR1 MNHEY, CDR2 SMNVEV (reference sequence). The V gene end was trimmed by 10 bases and the J gene end by 2 bases; junction bases not matched to a gene: 13. The CDR3 runs to 16 residues. Here the CDR3 DNA reads TGTGCCACCCGCAATCGGGGGGGCAGTCCCTACAATGAGCAGTTCTTC. Translation: CATRNRGGSPYNEQFF.

The V gene is TRBV28, the J gene TRBJ2-7; the match to TRBD2 covers 8 bases. This CDR3 has 13 amino acids. Germline V gene data show CDR1 as MDHEN and CDR2 as SYDVKM. V was pared by 3 bases and J by 3 bases, with 1 base of the junction left unmatched. The chain's CDR3 is CASSFGGDYEQYF. Written as DNA, the CDR3 is TGTGCCAGCAGTTTCGGGGGGGACTACGAGCAGTACTTC.

The chain uses TRBV4-1 and TRBJ2-1; TRBD2 might be the D (6 bases). Looked up from germline, CDR1 is MGHRA and CDR2 is YSYEKL. The germline V and J ends were trimmed by 4 bases and 3 bases, with 13 bases remaining between them. The length of the CDR3 is 15 residues. The CDR3 is CASSPGDSGYNEQFF. As DNA, the CDR3 is TGCGCCAGCAGCCCGGGGGATAGCGGCTACAATGAGCAGTTCTTC.

There are a few counts of this clone. Additional DNA sequences in this sample encode the identical CDR3. V usage is TRBV27 and J usage is TRBJ1-5; the match to TRBD1 covers 10 bases. The CDR3 consists of 15 residues. Per the germline V gene, CDR1 is MNHEY and CDR2 is SMNVEV (reference sequence). V shed 4 bases, J shed 2 bases, and the junction held 2 bases outside the gene matches. In DNA, the CDR3 is TGTGCCAGCAGTTCCGGGACAGGGGGCAATCAGCCCCAGCATTTT. Translating gives CASSSGTGGNQPQHF.

This sequence joins TRBV6-5 and TRBJ1-3, with D unresolved. The germline CDR1 and CDR2 sequences are MNHEY and SVGAGI. CDR3 length equals 14 residues. The V end lost 2 bases, the J end lost 4 bases, and 9 bases lay between the germline ends. The CDR3 spells CASSYGLVGNTIYF. In nucleotides, the CDR3 is TGTGCCAGCAGTTACGGTTTAGTGGGAAACACCATATATTTT.

Worth noting for this clone: Other DNA sequences in the same sample also yield this CDR3. This rearrangement joins TRBV28 to TRBJ2-7; TRBD1 or TRBD2 may be the D gene (5 bases each). The V gene's germline CDR1 is MDHEN and CDR2 SYDVKM. The V and J ends lost 6 bases and 7 bases respectively, with 13 bases between them. This CDR3 contains 12 residues. CDR3 in DNA: TGTGCCAGCAGCCTACGGGGCGGGGAGCAGTACTTC. It encodes CASSLRGGEQYF.

This chain uses TRBV2 with TRBJ1-5; D not certain. This CDR3 is 13 amino acids long. V was trimmed by 4 bases and J by 4 bases, leaving 8 bases between them. Germline V CDR1 and CDR2: SNHLY, FYNNEI. CDR3 protein: CASSVPANQPQHF. DNA of the CDR3: TGTGCCAGCAGTGTCCCAGCGAATCAGCCCCAGCATTTT.

The CDR3 here is CASSQESPGSQETQYF. In DNA, the CDR3 is TGTGCCAGCAGCCAAGAGAGTCCCGGGTCCCAAGAGACCCAGTACTTC. The chain uses TRBV7-6 and TRBJ2-5, with unresolved D. The V gene's germline CDR1 is SGHVS and CDR2 FNYEAQ. This CDR3 has 16 residues. With 5 bases removed from V and 1 base from J, the gap between germline ends came to 17 bases. Supplemented by reference TRBV7-6 and TRBJ2-5, the full variable domain reads GAGVSQSPRYKVTKRGQDVALRCDPISGHVSLYWYRQALGQGPEFLTYFNYEAQQDKSGLPNDRFSAERPEGSISTLTIQRTEQRDSAMYRCASSQESPGSQETQYFGPGTRLLVL.

The chain recombines TRBV15 with TRBJ1-2; no definite D call. CDR1 is LNHNV and CDR2 is YYDKDF in the germline V gene (reference sequence). The V end lost 0 bases, the J end lost 8 bases, and 10 bases lay between the germline ends. CDR3 length equals 13 residues. The CDR3 bases are TGTGCCACCAGCAGAGATAGGGTCTCAGGCTACACCTTC. Translated, it gives CATSRDRVSGYTF.

This clone was seen a single time. V usage is TRBV28 and J usage is TRBJ1-1, with a possible D match to TRBD1 (5 bases). Trimming cost V 5 bases and J 4 bases, with 26 bases left between them. The CDR3 has 18 residues. Germline V gene lookup returns CDR1 MDHEN and CDR2 SYDVKM. Here the CDR3 DNA reads TGTGCCAGCAGTCAGGACAAGGTTTCCTTCCAGAGCGGCACTGAAGCTTTCTTT. Its translation: CASSQDKVSFQSGTEAFF.

This chain joins TRBV7-2 and TRBJ2-3; unclear D gene. Germline lookup yields CDR1 SGHTA and CDR2 FQGNSA. Trimming removed 6 bases at V and 1 base at J, with 14 bases between. The CDR3 consists of 15 residues. For the CDR3, the DNA is TGTGCCAGCAGTCCTACAAGCTTCGGCACAGATACGCAGTATTTT. This gives the protein CASSPTSFGTDTQYF.

The chain combines TRBV5-6 with TRBJ2-7, with 9 nucleotides matching TRBD1. J lost 5 bases, V lost 0 bases, and 9 bases had no gene match. The CDR3 runs 16 residues. Per germline, CDR1 SGHDT and CDR2 YYEEEE. The CDR3 is CASSLVGQGLSHEQYF. As DNA, the CDR3 is TGTGCCAGCAGCTTGGTGGGACAGGGTCTTTCCCACGAGCAGTACTTC.

This rearrangement joins TRBV4-1 to TRBJ2-5; possible D gene TRBD1, 6 bases. The DNA end is more similar to TRBJ2-7, so the J call may be wrong. Germline CDR1 MGHRA, CDR2 YSYEKL. The CDR3 loop spans 16 amino acids. The CDR3 DNA reads as TGCGCCAGCAGCCAGGATACAGGGATCCTTCCCTACGAGCAGTACTTC. Protein product: CASSQDTGILPYEQYF.

The chain employs TRBV5-1 and TRBJ2-1; D ambiguous. The V and J ends lost 4 bases and 4 bases respectively, with 12 bases between them. The CDR3 loop spans 14 amino acids. Germline values: CDR1 SGHRS, CDR2 YFSETQ. CDR3: CASSTFDTYNEQFF. Here the CDR3 DNA reads TGCGCCAGCAGCACCTTTGACACTTACAATGAGCAGTTCTTC. The full variable domain, its missing parts supplied by reference TRBV5-1 and TRBJ2-1, is KAGVTQTPRYLIKTRGQQVTLSCSPISGHRSVSWYQQTPGQGLQFLFEYFSETQRNKGNFPGRFSGRQFSNSRSEMNVSTLELGDSALYLCASSTFDTYNEQFFGPGTRLTVL.

As for this clone: The sample has other DNA sequences that encode this CDR3 too. This chain uses TRBV30 with TRBJ1-1; a possible D gene is TRBD1 (6 bases). This CDR3 has 13 residues. Germline V gene data show CDR1 as GTSNPN and CDR2 as SVGIG (reference sequence). V lost 3 bases, J lost 1 base, and 9 bases lay in between. The CDR3 nucleotides read TGTGCCTGGAGCCGGACAGAGAACACTGAAGCTTTCTTT. Amino acids: CAWSRTENTEAFF.

The chain joins TRBV27 to TRBJ2-5; 7 bases map to TRBD2. This CDR3 region has 15 residues. The germline gives CDR1 MNHEY, CDR2 SMNVEV (reference sequence). The ends lost 4 bases at V and 4 bases at J; junction bases unmatched: 9. The CDR3 sequence is CASSYGGGLPETQYF. The CDR3, as DNA: TGTGCCAGCAGTTATGGGGGAGGGCTCCCAGAGACCCAGTACTTC.

This chain joins TRBV7-9 and TRBJ2-1; a weak D match, TRBD2 (6 bases). The CDR3 is 17 amino acids. Trimming removed 5 bases from V and 3 bases from J, with 20 bases in between. Per the germline V gene, CDR1 is SEHNR and CDR2 is FQNEAQ (reference sequence). The CDR3 DNA reads TGTGCCAGCAGCGACCGGGGCTTAGCGGAGATCTACAATGAGCAGTTCTTC. This codes for CASSDRGLAEIYNEQFF.

This sequence joins TRBV7-9 and TRBJ2-3; D gene uncertain. The CDR3 extends over 12 amino acids. Germline CDR1 SEHNR, CDR2 FQNEAQ (reference sequence). The germline V and J ends were trimmed by 5 bases and 4 bases, with 7 bases remaining between them. The DNA of the CDR3 is TGTGCCAGCAGCATTCAGGCAGATACGCAGTATTTT. It codes for CASSIQADTQYF.

This clone was counted once. The chain links TRBV6-4 to TRBJ2-1; TRBD2 might be the D (5 bases). The CDR3 sequence is 15 residues long. V was trimmed by 0 bases and J by 0 bases, leaving 6 bases between them. Per the germline V gene, CDR1 is MRHNA and CDR2 is SNTAGT. The CDR3 here is CASSDSGDSYNEQFF. CDR3 sequence (DNA): TGTGCCAGCAGTGACTCCGGGGACTCCTACAATGAGCAGTTCTTC.

This chain joins TRBV2 and TRBJ2-2; D could derive from TRBD1 or TRBD2 (5 bases each). V dropped 4 bases and J dropped 2 bases, with 11 bases sitting between them. The CDR3 extends over 15 amino acids. Germline CDR1 SNHLY, CDR2 FYNNEI. CDR3 sequence: CASSAGRLNTGELFF. Written as DNA, the CDR3 is TGTGCCAGCAGTGCGGGACGGCTAAACACCGGGGAGCTGTTTTTT.

This chain joins TRBV5-1 and TRBJ1-2, with no clear D. CDR3 size: 14 residues. V was trimmed by 0 bases and J by 4 bases, leaving 10 bases between them. The V gene's germline CDR1 is SGHRS and CDR2 YFSETQ. CDR3 bases: TGCGCCAGCAGCTTGGAGGCAGTTAGCTATGGCTACACCTTC. Residues: CASSLEAVSYGYTF.

The chain uses TRBV27 and TRBJ1-1; D gene unclear. V lost 3 bases and J 6 bases, leaving 11 bases between the germline ends. Germline loops: CDR1 MNHEY, CDR2 SMNVEV (reference sequence). The CDR3 extends over 13 amino acids. The CDR3 bases are TGTGCCAGCAGTTTCGGGCCCGGGGCTGAAGCTTTCTTT. It yields the protein CASSFGPGAEAFF.

This chain connects TRBV27 to TRBJ2-7; D tentatively reads TRBD1 or TRBD2 (5 bases each). The CDR3 runs to 14 residues. Germline values: CDR1 MNHEY, CDR2 SMNVEV (reference sequence). Trimming removed 5 bases at V and 3 bases at J, with 14 bases between. CDR3 DNA: TGTGCCAGCAGTGAAAGGGACGGCAGCTACGAGCAGTACTTC. Amino acid sequence: CASSERDGSYEQYF.